This paragraph covers one T cell receptor beta chain sequence. No antigen is known for it. Using immunoSEQ multiplex PCR, the repertoire was profiled, and TCRdb retains in-frame clones only, with some absent. The table lists 5,000 to 6,500 clones, roughly 70% of them singletons. This sample was included in a study of early stage breast cancer tumors. Overall study results and limits: In most of the 16 patients, blood comparison separated tumor from normal breast.

This CDR3 comprises 15 residues. The germline gives CDR1 SGHDN, CDR2 FVKESK. The V gene lost 3 bases and the J gene lost 5 bases, with 16 bases spanning the gap. This receptor was taken from a person in their sixties with breast cancer. This sequence joins TRBV14 and TRBJ2-5, with D unclear. Specimen: normal breast tissue next to the tumor. The CDR3 nucleotides are TGTGCCAGCAGCCACCTCCAGTCCACCGGGGAGACCCAGTACTTC. This sequence encodes CASSHLQSTGETQYF.